Each of the 15 T cell receptor beta chains below was sequenced from the same sample in a study of post-analysis software for immune sequencing data. Unique-molecular-identifier-tagged TCR beta cDNA libraries were used. Each CDR3 protein is one row after TCRdb ran MiXCR on the PCR reads. The table shows hundreds of thousands of distinct CDR3 sequences, with roughly 27% occurring only once. Study findings and constraints: There were five or six TRBV segments more frequent in patients than controls, and TRBV5-6, TRBV5-1 and TRBV20-1 were among them.

Their antigen targets remain unknown. The sequencing sample was made of blood. These TCRs come from a girl between 10 and 17 years old with multiple sclerosis.

V usage is TRBV20-1 and J usage is TRBJ2-7, with 12 nucleotides matching TRBD2. V shed 3 bases, J shed 5 bases, and the junction held 8 bases outside the gene matches. This CDR3 contains 15 residues. From germline, CDR1 is DFQATT and CDR2 SNEGSKA (reference sequence). The CDR3 DNA follows: TGCAGTGCTAGCGGGCTAGCGGGAGGGTGGAACGAGCAGTACTTC. It translates to CSASGLAGGWNEQYF.

This clonotype has more than one count but fewer than ten. The chain combines TRBV10-3 with TRBJ2-1, with D perhaps being TRBD1 or TRBD2 (5 bases each). The CDR3 is made up of 15 amino acids. The germline V gene has CDR1 ENHRY and CDR2 SYGVKD. V was cut by 6 bases and J by 5 bases, with 17 bases left in between. As DNA, the CDR3 is TGTGCCATCAGAAACCGGGACGAGAACAACAATGAGCAGTTCTTC. It encodes CAIRNRDENNNEQFF.

V is TRBV5-1 and J is TRBJ2-3; D possibly matches TRBD1 or TRBD2 (5 bases each). Deletions cut 3 bases from V and 0 bases from J, with 17 bases between. The CDR3 contains 17 residues. Germline CDR1 and CDR2: SGHRS and YFSETQ. CDR3: CASSSGRDGVSTDTQYF. The DNA of the CDR3 is TGCGCCAGCAGCTCGGGACGGGACGGAGTGAGCACAGATACGCAGTATTTT.

The sample holds a few counts of this clonotype. The V gene is TRBV12-3 or TRBV12-4, the J gene TRBJ2-1, with 7 bases that match TRBD2. This CDR3 region has 16 residues. V shed 3 bases, J shed 3 bases, and the junction held 8 bases outside the gene matches. The CDR3 is CASSFGPQRGYNEQFF. CDR3 DNA sequence: TGTGCCAGCAGTTTTGGTCCCCAGCGGGGCTACAATGAGCAGTTCTTC.

V gene TRBV15 combines with J gene TRBJ1-2; TRBD1 might be the D (5 bases). The CDR3 totals 15 residues. The germline V gene encodes CDR1 LNHNV and CDR2 YYDKDF (reference sequence). The ends were cut back, 0 bases at V and 7 bases at J, with 15 bases in the middle. CDR3: CATSRDSGVLRGYTF. The CDR3 DNA follows: TGTGCCACCAGCAGAGATTCGGGGGTCTTACGTGGCTACACCTTC.

This clonotype came up many times. The gene calls are TRBV15 and TRBJ1-5; maybe TRBD1 (5 bases). This CDR3 contains 14 residues. Germline-derived CDR1 and CDR2 are LNHNV and YYDKDF (reference sequence). V was cut by 1 base and J by 2 bases, with 6 bases left in between. CDR3 nucleotides: TGTGCCACCAGCAGAGTGGGGGGCAATCAGCCCCAGCATTTT. This sequence encodes CATSRVGGNQPQHF.

The J gene is TRBJ1-1, the V gene TRBV10-3; 7 positions match TRBD1. The germline V gene encodes CDR1 ENHRY and CDR2 SYGVKD. Trimming at V came to 6 bases and at J to 8 bases, leaving 3 bases not matched to a gene. The CDR3 runs to 11 residues. This chain's CDR3 is CAIRGQREAFF. CDR3 coding DNA: TGTGCCATCAGGGGACAGAGAGAAGCTTTCTTT.

This clonotype was picked up many times. The V call is TRBV4-3, the J call TRBJ2-5, with 7 bases fitting TRBD2. Per germline, CDR1 LGHNA and CDR2 YSLEER. CDR3 size: 14 residues. V lost 1 base to trimming and J lost 5 bases; unmatched junction nucleotides: 4. DNA of the CDR3: TGCGCCAGCAGCCAAGTGGCGGGAGACGAGACCCAGTACTTC. Encoded protein: CASSQVAGDETQYF.

This clonotype was counted a few times. The genes are TRBV5-5 and TRBJ1-5; unclear D gene. CDR1 SGHKS and CDR2 YYEKEE come from the germline V gene (reference sequence). Trimming left V 0 bases short and J 3 bases short, with 13 bases between. The CDR3 has 16 amino acids. DNA of the CDR3: TGTGCCAGCAGCTTGGATTTCCGACCGATCAATCAGCCCCAGCATTTT. Its protein is CASSLDFRPINQPQHF. Full variable domain (outside the CDR3, taken from reference TRBV5-5 and TRBJ1-5): DAGVTQSPTHLIKTRGQQVTLRCSPISGHKSVSWYQQVLGQGPQFIFQYYEKEERGRGNFPDRFSARQFPNYSSELNVNALLLGDSALYLCASSLDFRPINQPQHFGDGTRLSIL.

This sequence joins TRBV20-1 and TRBJ2-7; D call uncertain. TRBJ2-5 explains the end of the DNA better; the J call may be wrong. The CDR3 has 12 residues. Germline V gene lookup returns CDR1 DFQATT and CDR2 SNEGSKA (reference sequence). DNA of the CDR3: TGCAGTGCCCCGCCCCCCTCGGAGACCCAGTACTTC. The encoded protein is CSAPPPSETQYF.

V gene TRBV4-1 combines with J gene TRBJ1-1; no firm D call. Per germline, CDR1 MGHRA and CDR2 YSYEKL. V was clipped by 0 bases and J by 0 bases, with 8 bases between them. This CDR3 region has 15 residues. The CDR3 loop reads CASSQEPGMNTEAFF. As DNA, the CDR3 is TGCGCCAGCAGCCAAGAACCTGGAATGAACACTGAAGCTTTCTTT.

This clonotype was counted between two and nine times. The genes are TRBV4-2 and TRBJ2-5; TRBD2 aligns across 7 bases. The CDR3 is 17 amino acids. V lost 1 base, J lost 4 bases, and 12 bases stayed unmatched. Per germline, CDR1 LGHNA and CDR2 YNFKEQ. In nucleotides, the CDR3 is TGTGCCAGCAGCCAAGCCGCCGGTAGCGGGCCTCCAGAGACCCAGTACTTC. Amino acid sequence: CASSQAAGSGPPETQYF.

This chain links TRBV20-1 with TRBJ2-3; the D gene is possibly TRBD2 (7 bases). The V end was cut by 4 bases, the J end by 6 bases, with 17 bases between. Germline assignment: CDR1 DFQATT and CDR2 SNEGSKA (reference sequence). The CDR3 runs 14 residues. The CDR3 DNA follows: TGCAGTGCTACCGGGGGGCAGTCGAAGGATACGCAGTATTTT. Amino acid sequence: CSATGGQSKDTQYF.

The gene calls are TRBV11-2 and TRBJ2-5; D gene ambiguous. The V end lost 1 base, the J end lost 2 bases, and 17 bases lay between the germline ends. The CDR3 is made up of 17 amino acids. Germline CDR1 is SGHAT and CDR2 is FQNNGV. For the CDR3, the DNA is TGTGCCAGCAGCTTAGGCGAGATACGGAAGGGACAAGAGACCCAGTACTTC. Amino acids: CASSLGEIRKGQETQYF.

This clonotype was counted between two and nine times. The chain has TRBV27 and TRBJ1-2, with 11 bases that match TRBD1. From germline, CDR1 is MNHEY and CDR2 SMNVEV (reference sequence). The CDR3 is 14 residues long. CDR3 sequence: CAVRTGGVIYGYTF. Written as DNA, the CDR3 is TGTGCAGTTAGGACAGGGGGCGTCATCTATGGCTACACCTTC.